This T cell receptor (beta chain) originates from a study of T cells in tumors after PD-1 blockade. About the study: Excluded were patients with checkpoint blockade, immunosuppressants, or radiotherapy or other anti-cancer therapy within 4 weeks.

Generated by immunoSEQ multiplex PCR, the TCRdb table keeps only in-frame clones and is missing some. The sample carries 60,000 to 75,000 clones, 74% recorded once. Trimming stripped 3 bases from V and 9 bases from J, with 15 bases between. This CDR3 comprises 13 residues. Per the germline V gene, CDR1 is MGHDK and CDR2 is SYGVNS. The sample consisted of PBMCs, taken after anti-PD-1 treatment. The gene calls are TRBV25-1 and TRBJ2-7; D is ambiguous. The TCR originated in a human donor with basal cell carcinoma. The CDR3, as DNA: TGTGCCAGCAGTGACCCGGTAGCCCATGGGCAGTACTTC. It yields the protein CASSDPVAHGQYF.